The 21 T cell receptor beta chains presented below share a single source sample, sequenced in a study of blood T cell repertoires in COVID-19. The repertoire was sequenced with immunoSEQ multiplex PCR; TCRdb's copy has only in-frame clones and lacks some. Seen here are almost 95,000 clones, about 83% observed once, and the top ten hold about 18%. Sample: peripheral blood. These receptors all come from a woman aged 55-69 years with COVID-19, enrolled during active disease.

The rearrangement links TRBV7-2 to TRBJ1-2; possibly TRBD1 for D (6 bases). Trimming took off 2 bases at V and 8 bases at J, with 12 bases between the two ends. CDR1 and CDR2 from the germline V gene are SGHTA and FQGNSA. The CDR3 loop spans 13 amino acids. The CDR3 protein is CASSLQGNVGYTF. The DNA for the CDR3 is TGTGCCAGCAGCTTACAGGGGAACGTCGGCTACACCTTC.

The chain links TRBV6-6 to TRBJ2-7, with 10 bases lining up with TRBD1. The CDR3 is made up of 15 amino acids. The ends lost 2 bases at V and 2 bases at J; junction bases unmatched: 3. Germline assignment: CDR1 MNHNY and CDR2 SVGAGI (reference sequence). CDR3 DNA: TGTGCCAGCAGTTACAGCGGACAGGGGGCCTACGAGCAGTACTTC. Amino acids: CASSYSGQGAYEQYF.

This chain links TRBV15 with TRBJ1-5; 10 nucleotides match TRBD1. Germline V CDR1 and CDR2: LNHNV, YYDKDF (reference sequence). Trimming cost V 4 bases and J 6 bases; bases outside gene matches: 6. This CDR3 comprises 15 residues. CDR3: CATSTDRGRLQPQHF. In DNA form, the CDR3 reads TGTGCCACCAGCACAGACAGGGGGCGCCTTCAGCCCCAGCATTTT.

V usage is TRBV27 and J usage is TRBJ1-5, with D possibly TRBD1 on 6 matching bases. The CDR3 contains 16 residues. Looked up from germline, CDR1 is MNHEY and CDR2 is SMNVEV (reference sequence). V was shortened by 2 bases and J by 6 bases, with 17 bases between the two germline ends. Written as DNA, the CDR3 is TGTGCCAGCAGTTTAAGGACAGATCTGTCTCGTCAGCCCCAGCATTTT. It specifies CASSLRTDLSRQPQHF.

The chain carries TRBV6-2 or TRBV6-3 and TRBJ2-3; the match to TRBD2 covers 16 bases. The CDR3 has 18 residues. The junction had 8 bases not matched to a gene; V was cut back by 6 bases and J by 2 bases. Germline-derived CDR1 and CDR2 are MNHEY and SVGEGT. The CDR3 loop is CASSRGLAGGQDTDTQYF. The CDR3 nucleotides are TGTGCCAGCAGCCGGGGACTAGCGGGGGGGCAGGACACAGATACGCAGTATTTT.

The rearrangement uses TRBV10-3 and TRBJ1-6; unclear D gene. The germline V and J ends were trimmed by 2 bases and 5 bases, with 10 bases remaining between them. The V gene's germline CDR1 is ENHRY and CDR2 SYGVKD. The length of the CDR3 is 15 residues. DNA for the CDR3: TGTGCCATCAGTGAGCTTAGAGGGCATAATTCACCCCTCCACTTT. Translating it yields CAISELRGHNSPLHF.

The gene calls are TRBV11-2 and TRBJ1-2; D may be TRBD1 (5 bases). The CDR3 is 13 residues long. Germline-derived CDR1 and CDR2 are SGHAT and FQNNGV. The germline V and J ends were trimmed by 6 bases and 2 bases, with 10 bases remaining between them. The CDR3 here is CASSGGTNYGYTF. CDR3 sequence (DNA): TGTGCCAGCAGTGGCGGGACGAACTATGGCTACACCTTC.

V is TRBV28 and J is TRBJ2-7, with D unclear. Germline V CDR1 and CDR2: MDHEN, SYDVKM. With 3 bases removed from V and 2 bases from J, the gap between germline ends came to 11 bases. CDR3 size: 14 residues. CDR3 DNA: TGTGCCAGCAGTTTGTCCGCGGTGACCTACGAGCAGTACTTC. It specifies CASSLSAVTYEQYF.

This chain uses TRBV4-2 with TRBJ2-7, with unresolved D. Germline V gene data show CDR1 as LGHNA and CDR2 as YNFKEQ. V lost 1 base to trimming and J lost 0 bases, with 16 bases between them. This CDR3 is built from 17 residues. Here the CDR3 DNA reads TGTGCCAGCAGCCAAGGGGTTACGGCCTCGGGCTCCTACGAGCAGTACTTC. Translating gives CASSQGVTASGSYEQYF.

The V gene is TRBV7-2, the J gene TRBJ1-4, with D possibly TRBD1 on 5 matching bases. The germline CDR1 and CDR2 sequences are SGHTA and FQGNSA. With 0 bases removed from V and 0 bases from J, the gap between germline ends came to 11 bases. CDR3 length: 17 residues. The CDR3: CASSLAGPGATNEKLFF. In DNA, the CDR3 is TGTGCCAGCAGCTTAGCGGGGCCTGGAGCAACTAATGAAAAACTGTTTTTT.

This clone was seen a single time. Here the CDR3 DNA reads TGCGCCAGCAGTCAATCGGGAGGGAAAGGGACTGAAGCTTTCTTT. It is translated as CASSQSGGKGTEAFF. The chain combines TRBV23-1 with TRBJ1-1; D gene uncertain. TRBV23-1 is an ORF; its function is uncertain. CDR3 length: 15 residues. Trimming took off 0 bases at V and 5 bases at J, with 13 bases between the two ends.

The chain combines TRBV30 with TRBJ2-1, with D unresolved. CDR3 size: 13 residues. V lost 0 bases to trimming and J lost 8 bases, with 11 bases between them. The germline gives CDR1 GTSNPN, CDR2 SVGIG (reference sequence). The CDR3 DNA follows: TGTGCCTGGAGTGTACTTATCGGTGATGAGCAGTTCTTC. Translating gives CAWSVLIGDEQFF. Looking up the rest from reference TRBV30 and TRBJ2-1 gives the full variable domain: SQTIHQWPATLVQPVGSPLSLECTVEGTSNPNLYWYRQAAGRGLQLLFYSVGIGQISSEVPQNLSASRPQDRQFILSSKKLLLSDSGFYLCAWSVLIGDEQFFGPGTRLTVL.

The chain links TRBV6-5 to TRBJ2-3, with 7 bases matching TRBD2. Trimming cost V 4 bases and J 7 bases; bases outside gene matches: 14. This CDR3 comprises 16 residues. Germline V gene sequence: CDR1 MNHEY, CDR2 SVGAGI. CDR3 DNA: TGTGCCAGCAGTTCCCCAGCGACTAGCTCCCCCTATACGCAGTATTTT. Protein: CASSSPATSSPYTQYF.

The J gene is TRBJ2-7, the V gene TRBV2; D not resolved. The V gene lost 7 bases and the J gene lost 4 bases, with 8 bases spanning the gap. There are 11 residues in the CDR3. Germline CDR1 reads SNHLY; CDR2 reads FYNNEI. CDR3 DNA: TGTGCCAGCACTCAGTCTTACGAGCAGTACTTC. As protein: CASTQSYEQYF.

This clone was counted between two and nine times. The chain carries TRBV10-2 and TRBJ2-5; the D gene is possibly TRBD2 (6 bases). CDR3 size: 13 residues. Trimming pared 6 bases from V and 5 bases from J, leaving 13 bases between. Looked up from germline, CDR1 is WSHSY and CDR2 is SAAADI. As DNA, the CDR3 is TGCGCCAGCAGATTGGGGGGTCAGGAGACCCAGTACTTC. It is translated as CASRLGGQETQYF.

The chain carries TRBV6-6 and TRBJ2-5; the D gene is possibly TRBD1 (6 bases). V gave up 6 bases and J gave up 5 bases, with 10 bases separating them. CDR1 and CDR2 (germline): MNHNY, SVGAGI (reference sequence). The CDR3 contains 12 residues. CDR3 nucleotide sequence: TGTGCCAGCAGGACAGGTGGGGAGACCCAGTACTTC. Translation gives CASRTGGETQYF.

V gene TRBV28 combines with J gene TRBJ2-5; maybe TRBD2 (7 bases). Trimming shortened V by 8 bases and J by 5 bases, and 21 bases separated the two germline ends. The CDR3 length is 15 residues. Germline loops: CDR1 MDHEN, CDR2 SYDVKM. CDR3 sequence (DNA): TGTGCCAGCGTGAGGGCGGGGGCTCCCGGGGAGACCCAGTACTTC. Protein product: CASVRAGAPGETQYF.

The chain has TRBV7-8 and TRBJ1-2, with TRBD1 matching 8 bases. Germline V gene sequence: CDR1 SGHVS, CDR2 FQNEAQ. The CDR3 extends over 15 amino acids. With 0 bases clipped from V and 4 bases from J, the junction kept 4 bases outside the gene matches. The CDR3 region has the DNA TGTGCCAGCAGCTTAGCGCCTACAGGGGGCTATGGCTACACCTTC. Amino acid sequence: CASSLAPTGGYGYTF.

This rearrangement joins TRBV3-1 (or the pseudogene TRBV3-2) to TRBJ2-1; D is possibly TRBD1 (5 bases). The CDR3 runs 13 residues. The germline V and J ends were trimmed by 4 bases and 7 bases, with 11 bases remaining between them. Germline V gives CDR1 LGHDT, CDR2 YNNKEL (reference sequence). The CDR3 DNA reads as TGTGCCAGCAGCCCCCGACAGATTAATGAGCAGTTCTTC. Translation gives CASSPRQINEQFF.

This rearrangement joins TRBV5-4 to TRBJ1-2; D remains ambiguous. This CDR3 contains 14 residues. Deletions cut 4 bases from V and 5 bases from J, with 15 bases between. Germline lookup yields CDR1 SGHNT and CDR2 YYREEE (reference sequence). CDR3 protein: CASSPRSVWYGYTF. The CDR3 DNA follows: TGTGCCAGCAGCCCGCGGTCGGTGTGGTATGGCTACACCTTC. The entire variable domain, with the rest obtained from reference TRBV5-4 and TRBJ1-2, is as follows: ETGVTQSPTHLIKTRGQQVTLRCSSQSGHNTVSWYQQALGQGPQFIFQYYREEENGRGNFPPRFSGLQFPNYSSELNVNALELDDSALYLCASSPRSVWYGYTFGSGTRLTVV.

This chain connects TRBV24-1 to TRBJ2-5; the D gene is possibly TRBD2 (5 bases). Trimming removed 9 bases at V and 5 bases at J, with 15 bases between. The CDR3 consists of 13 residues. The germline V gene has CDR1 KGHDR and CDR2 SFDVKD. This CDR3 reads CATGDGPGETQYF. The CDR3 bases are TGTGCCACCGGAGACGGTCCGGGGGAGACCCAGTACTTC.